A single sample gave rise to the 30 T cell receptor beta chains below, sequenced in a study of blood T cell repertoires in COVID-19. Produced via immunoSEQ multiplex PCR; TCRdb's table is partial and in-frame only. This table holds approximately 190,000 clones, about four fifths found once. The sample comprised peripheral blood. The receptors were gathered from a man aged 60 to 69 with acute or convalescent COVID-19.

The J gene is TRBJ1-3, the V gene TRBV3-1 (or the pseudogene TRBV3-2), with 10 bases aligning to TRBD1. CDR3 size: 16 residues. Per the germline V gene, CDR1 is LGHDT and CDR2 is YNNKEL (reference sequence). Trimming at V came to 2 bases and at J to 4 bases, leaving 5 bases not matched to a gene. The CDR3 region has the DNA TGTGCCAGCAGCCAAATCGGGACAGGGGTAGGAAACACCATATATTTT. Translated: CASSQIGTGVGNTIYF.

The chain couples TRBV15 to TRBJ1-5; D might be TRBD1 (5 bases). The CDR3 has 14 amino acids. Germline CDR1 is LNHNV and CDR2 is YYDKDF (reference sequence). Trimming left V 8 bases short and J 4 bases short, with 15 bases between. The CDR3 loop is CATRDRVSNQPQHF. DNA for the CDR3: TGTGCCACCCGCGACAGAGTTAGTAATCAGCCCCAGCATTTT.

V usage is TRBV6-2 or TRBV6-3 and J usage is TRBJ2-3; TRBD1 matches at 9 bases. V dropped 6 bases and J dropped 8; count of bases not matched to a gene: 12. The CDR3 loop spans 15 amino acids. Germline loops: CDR1 MNHEY, CDR2 SVGEGT. DNA of the CDR3: TGTGCCAGCAGCAAACCGGGACAGGGCCAGGGTACGCAGTATTTT. This gives the protein CASSKPGQGQGTQYF.

The rearrangement links TRBV5-1 to TRBJ1-3, with D unclear. Trimming removed 3 bases from V and 7 bases from J, with 5 bases in between. The CDR3 contains 11 residues. Germline assignment: CDR1 SGHRS and CDR2 YFSETQ. CDR3 protein: CASSSQNTIYF. CDR3 DNA: TGCGCCAGCAGCTCCCAGAACACCATATATTTT.

The rearrangement links TRBV7-9 to TRBJ2-7; TRBD1 matches 9 bases. This CDR3 comprises 16 residues. Germline CDR1 and CDR2: SEHNR and FQNEAQ (reference sequence). V shed 4 bases and J 4 bases; nucleotides not matched to a gene: 11. The CDR3 region has the DNA TGTGCCAGCAGCTCCTTGGGGGACAGGGTTCCATACGAGCAGTACTTC. Its translation is CASSSLGDRVPYEQYF.

The chain combines TRBV7-3 with TRBJ1-2; 9 bases line up with TRBD1. After removal of 1 base from V and 4 bases from J, the junction contained 7 bases not matched to a gene. The CDR3 length is 16 residues. Germline CDR1 reads SGHTA; CDR2 reads FQGTGA. The chain's CDR3 is CASSLKGQGPIYGYTF. The CDR3 nucleotides read TGTGCCAGCAGCTTAAAGGGACAGGGACCGATCTATGGCTACACCTTC.

This chain connects TRBV6-5 to TRBJ2-5, with 9 positions matching TRBD1. From germline, CDR1 is MNHEY and CDR2 SVGAGI. The V segment lost 8 bases and the J segment 4 bases; nucleotides outside the gene matches: 8. The CDR3 loop spans 14 amino acids. The CDR3 DNA reads as TGTGCCAGCGGGAAGGGACAGGGATTAGAGACCCAGTACTTC. It translates to CASGKGQGLETQYF.

The rearrangement uses TRBV7-5 and TRBJ1-2; TRBD1 is the table's D call and was not checked against the DNA. TRBV7-5 is labeled a pseudogene. CDR3 length: 15 amino acids. CDR3 loop: CARSCGDRINYGYTF. The DNA for the CDR3 is TGTGCCAGAAGCTGCGGGGACAGGATCAACTATGGCTACACCTTC.

The V gene is TRBV5-6, the J gene TRBJ2-7, with D maybe TRBD2 (5 bases). CDR1 is SGHDT, CDR2 YYEEEE, per germline. Trimming removed 2 bases from V and 6 bases from J, with 15 bases in between. The CDR3 totals 14 residues. CDR3 DNA: TGTGCCAGCAGCTTTCTCGCGGGTTCTGTCGAGCAGTACTTC. This translates into CASSFLAGSVEQYF.

V usage is TRBV15 and J usage is TRBJ2-3, with TRBD1 as a possible D gene (5 bases). The CDR3 has 12 residues. CDR1 LNHNV and CDR2 YYDKDF come from the germline V gene (reference sequence). Trimming took off 3 bases at V and 6 bases at J, with 7 bases between the two ends. The CDR3 DNA sequence: TGTGCCACCAGCAGGAGACAGGATACGCAGTATTTT. The encoded protein is CATSRRQDTQYF. The entire variable domain, with the rest obtained from reference TRBV15 and TRBJ2-3, is as follows: DAMVIQNPRYQVTQFGKPVTLSCSQTLNHNVMYWYQQKSSQAPKLLFHYYDKDFNNEADTPDNFQSRRPNTSFCFLDIRSPGLGDTAMYLCATSRRQDTQYFGPGTRLTVL.

The V gene is TRBV7-3, the J gene TRBJ2-2; 8 bases match TRBD2. CDR1 SGHTA and CDR2 FQGTGA come from the germline V gene. V was clipped by 5 bases and J by 2 bases; unmatched bases: 7. The CDR3 is 16 amino acids. CDR3 in amino acids: CASSPFGGANTGELFF. CDR3 bases: TGTGCCAGCAGCCCCTTCGGGGGGGCCAACACCGGGGAGCTGTTTTTT.

CDR3 nucleotides: TGTGCCAGCAGCTTCCGCCTAGCGGGGGACAATGAGCAGTTCTTC. Translated: CASSFRLAGDNEQFF. The rearrangement links TRBV7-3 to TRBJ2-1; TRBD2 agrees at 10 bases. This CDR3 region has 15 residues. Germline V gene data show CDR1 as SGHTA and CDR2 as FQGTGA. V lost 3 bases and J lost 5; bases outside the gene matches: 4. Full variable domain (rest looked up from reference TRBV7-3 and TRBJ2-1): GAGVSQTPSNKVTEKGKYVELRCDPISGHTALYWYRQSLGQGPEFLIYFQGTGAADDSGLPNDRFFAVRPEGSVSTLKIQRTERGDSAVYLCASSFRLAGDNEQFFGPGTRLTVL.

The chain links TRBV25-1 to TRBJ2-3; 9 positions match TRBD1. The J segment lost 6 bases and the V segment lost 6 bases, leaving 13 bases of the junction unmatched. Germline CDR1 is MGHDK and CDR2 is SYGVNS. The CDR3 is 16 amino acids. Here the CDR3 DNA reads TGTGCCAGCAGCCCCGACAGGGGGGTTGAGATGGATACGCAGTATTTT. Encoded protein: CASSPDRGVEMDTQYF.

This clone showed up many times. The CDR3 DNA reads as TGCGCCAGCAGCGGACTCGGGGGAAACTACGAGCAGTACTTC. Amino acids: CASSGLGGNYEQYF. The chain uses TRBV10-2 and TRBJ2-7, with D possibly matching TRBD2 (6 bases). The CDR3 has 14 residues. In germline, CDR1 is WSHSY, CDR2 SAAADI. Trimming cost V 6 bases and J 3 bases, with 15 bases left between them.

The chain recombines TRBV9 with TRBJ2-1, with D unresolved. V was shortened by 4 bases and J by 1 base, with 12 bases between the two germline ends. In germline, CDR1 is SGDLS, CDR2 YYNGEE. The CDR3 is 15 residues long. This CDR3 reads CASSSPARSYNEQFF. CDR3 DNA: TGTGCCAGCAGCAGTCCCGCCAGATCCTACAATGAGCAGTTCTTC.

This chain joins TRBV7-2 and TRBJ2-7, with 11 bases aligning to TRBD1. Germline V gene data show CDR1 as SGHTA and CDR2 as FQGNSA. The CDR3 runs 14 residues. The V gene end was trimmed by 5 bases and the J gene end by 3 bases; junction bases not matched to a gene: 3. This CDR3 reads CASSTGTGGYEQYF. The CDR3 DNA is TGTGCCAGCAGCACCGGGACAGGGGGCTACGAGCAGTACTTC.

The chain is built from TRBV4-2 and TRBJ2-7; TRBD2 aligns across 7 bases. V shed 4 bases and J 2 bases; nucleotides not matched to a gene: 5. Germline V CDR1 and CDR2: LGHNA, YNFKEQ. The CDR3 runs to 14 residues. CDR3 loop: CASSPRGVTYEQYF. DNA for the CDR3: TGTGCCAGCAGCCCCCGGGGGGTTACCTACGAGCAGTACTTC.

The genes are TRBV4-1 and TRBJ1-2, with TRBD1 matching over 8 bases. The V and J ends lost 5 bases and 4 bases, in that order; junction bases with no gene match: 6. The CDR3 consists of 14 residues. Germline loops: CDR1 MGHRA, CDR2 YSYEKL. The CDR3 sequence is CASSVDRGGYGYTF. For the CDR3, the DNA is TGCGCCAGCAGCGTCGACAGGGGTGGCTATGGCTACACCTTC.

The CDR3 reads CASSYYSGNTIYF. The CDR3 nucleotides are TGTGCCAGCAGTTATTACTCTGGAAACACCATATATTTT. The rearrangement uses TRBV6-6 and TRBJ1-3; the D is unclear. V gave up 3 bases and J gave up 0 bases, with 3 bases separating them. This CDR3 has 13 residues. Per germline, CDR1 MNHNY and CDR2 SVGAGI (reference sequence).

V usage is TRBV25-1 and J usage is TRBJ1-3; D call uncertain. The CDR3 runs 12 residues. CDR1 and CDR2 (germline): MGHDK, SYGVNS. Trimming took off 7 bases at V and 4 bases at J, with 8 bases between the two ends. The CDR3 coding sequence is TGTGCCAGCAACGGTCCCGGAAACACCATATATTTT. Translation gives CASNGPGNTIYF.

In DNA form, the CDR3 reads TGTGCCAGCAGCTTAAATGGGGACAGGGGGCGCTGGGCTGGAAACACCATATATTTT. It encodes CASSLNGDRGRWAGNTIYF. The chain recombines TRBV7-4 with TRBJ1-3, with 12 positions matching TRBD1. The germline V gene encodes CDR1 SGHVT and CDR2 SQSDAQ. V lost 2 bases, J lost 2 bases, and 10 bases stayed unmatched. The CDR3 contains 19 residues.

This clone has just one count. This chain uses TRBV7-2 with TRBJ1-5; D is possibly TRBD1 (5 bases). This CDR3 has 14 residues. V was clipped by 2 bases and J by 7 bases, with 12 bases between them. Germline assignment: CDR1 SGHTA and CDR2 FQGNSA. CDR3 nucleotides: TGTGCCAGCAGCTTACAGGGAGGTGGCCAGCCCCAGCATTTT. Residues: CASSLQGGGQPQHF.

V and J are TRBV4-1 and TRBJ1-5; possibly TRBD1 for D (5 bases). The CDR3 is 14 residues long. CDR1 and CDR2 from the germline V gene are MGHRA and YSYEKL. Trimming took 6 bases from V and 6 from J, leaving 15 bases between them. CDR3 amino acids: CASSFQGSGQPQHF. The CDR3 region has the DNA TGCGCCAGCAGTTTTCAGGGATCGGGTCAGCCCCAGCATTTT.

J is TRBJ1-3 and V is TRBV7-8; D is unclear. The CDR3 has 15 residues. Looked up from germline, CDR1 is SGHVS and CDR2 is FQNEAQ. The V end was cut by 1 base, the J end by 0 bases, with 7 bases between. CDR3 sequence (DNA): TGTGCCAGCAGCTTAGGGCAGGTCTCTGGAAACACCATATATTTT. This gives the protein CASSLGQVSGNTIYF. Together with reference TRBV7-8 and TRBJ1-3, the CDR3 gives the full variable domain: GAGVSQSPRYKVAKRGQDVALRCDPISGHVSLFWYQQALGQGPEFLTYFQNEAQLDKSGLPSDRFFAERPEGSVSTLKIQRTQQEDSAVYLCASSLGQVSGNTIYFGEGSWLTVV.

This chain joins TRBV6-1 and TRBJ1-5, with D hard to call. Germline-derived CDR1 and CDR2 are MNHNS and SASEGT. V dropped 0 bases and J dropped 6 bases, with 12 bases sitting between them. There are 15 residues in the CDR3. The CDR3, as DNA: TGTGCCAGCAGTGAAGCCGGGTCCTTGGGTCAGCCCCAGCATTTT. Its translation is CASSEAGSLGQPQHF.

V and J are TRBV5-1 and TRBJ2-1, with 11 bases identical to TRBD2. V was pared by 6 bases and J by 0 bases, with 8 bases of the junction left unmatched. This CDR3 contains 17 residues. Germline CDR1 reads SGHRS; CDR2 reads YFSETQ. The CDR3 DNA sequence: TGCGCCAGCACCCCGCTAACTAGCGGGAGCTCCTACAATGAGCAGTTCTTC. Residues: CASTPLTSGSSYNEQFF. The full variable domain, in which reference TRBV5-1 and TRBJ2-1 provide the parts outside the CDR3, is KAGVTQTPRYLIKTRGQQVTLSCSPISGHRSVSWYQQTPGQGLQFLFEYFSETQRNKGNFPGRFSGRQFSNSRSEMNVSTLELGDSALYLCASTPLTSGSSYNEQFFGPGTRLTVL.

The chain joins TRBV19 to TRBJ1-2; D remains unclear. Germline V gene lookup returns CDR1 LNHDA and CDR2 SQIVND (reference sequence). There are 14 residues in the CDR3. Trimming removed 8 bases at V and 6 bases at J, with 19 bases between. CDR3 sequence (DNA): TGTGCCAGTTTCGACCGGAGGCAAACGCATGGCTACACCTTC. Translating gives CASFDRRQTHGYTF.

The chain has TRBV11-2 and TRBJ2-7; maybe TRBD1 (5 bases). Deletions cut 5 bases from V and 6 bases from J, with 17 bases between. The germline gives CDR1 SGHAT, CDR2 FQNNGV. This CDR3 region has 14 residues. The chain's CDR3 is CASSLGGWGSEQYF. CDR3 sequence (DNA): TGTGCCAGCAGCCTCGGCGGTTGGGGCTCCGAGCAGTACTTC.

The table lists this clone with a count of one. This chain joins TRBV5-4 and TRBJ1-1; 7 bases fit TRBD1. The V segment lost 7 bases and the J segment 5 bases; nucleotides outside the gene matches: 14. Germline values: CDR1 SGHNT, CDR2 YYREEE (reference sequence). The CDR3 is made up of 15 amino acids. CDR3 sequence reads: CASLAFRDRRTEAFF. The DNA for the CDR3 is TGTGCCAGCTTGGCCTTCAGGGACAGAAGAACTGAAGCTTTCTTT.

The chain recombines TRBV6-5 with TRBJ2-7; D perhaps matches TRBD1 (5 bases). This CDR3 has 15 residues. V lost 4 bases and J lost 4, with 17 bases in between. Germline-derived CDR1 and CDR2 are MNHEY and SVGAGI. CDR3 in amino acids: CASSSPRQGAYEQYF. DNA of the CDR3: TGTGCCAGCAGTTCCCCGCGGCAGGGCGCATACGAGCAGTACTTC.